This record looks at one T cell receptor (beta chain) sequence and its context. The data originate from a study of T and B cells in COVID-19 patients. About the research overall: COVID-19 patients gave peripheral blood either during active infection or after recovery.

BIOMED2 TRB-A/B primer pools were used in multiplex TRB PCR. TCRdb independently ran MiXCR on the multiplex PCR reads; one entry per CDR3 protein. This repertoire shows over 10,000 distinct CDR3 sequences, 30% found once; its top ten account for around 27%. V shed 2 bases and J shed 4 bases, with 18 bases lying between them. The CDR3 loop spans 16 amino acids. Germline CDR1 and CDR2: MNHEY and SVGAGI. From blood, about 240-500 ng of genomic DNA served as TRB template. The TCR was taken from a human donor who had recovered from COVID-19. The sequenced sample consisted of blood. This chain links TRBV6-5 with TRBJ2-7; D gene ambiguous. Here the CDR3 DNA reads TGTGCCAGCAGTTACGCCAAGAGGAGTTTGGTGTACGAGCAGTACTTC. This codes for CASSYAKRSLVYEQYF.